The table lists the clone carrying this TCR beta chain with a few counts. Its matching antigen is unknown. Germline CDR1 SGHKS, CDR2 YYEKEE (reference sequence). The CDR3 has 14 amino acids. The V segment lost 1 base and the J segment 4 bases; nucleotides outside the gene matches: 1. The study defined stable Graves' hyperthyroidism as no ophthalmopathy progression within 18 months. Patients aged 18 to 65 had newly diagnosed hyperthyroidism lasting under 2 months. TCR beta CDR3 sequences were amplified from RNA transcripts. Using the HTBI primer set, a first-round RT-PCR was run on the TCR CDR3. TCRdb analysed the multiplex PCR reads with MiXCR anew, one entry per CDR3 protein. The repertoire holds about 840,000 distinct CDR3 sequences, with around 39% as singletons. The source of the sample is a study of T cells in Graves' hyperthyroidism and ophthalmopathy. Study-wide results and limits: The blood repertoire included most of the expanded thyroid clonotypes above 0.001.

The sample taken for sequencing was blood. This receptor was identified in a man aged 18-30 years with Graves' hyperthyroidism. The V and J genes are TRBV5-5 and TRBJ1-1; 10 bases match TRBD1. In nucleotides, the CDR3 is TGTGCCAGCAGCTTGTGGACAGGGGGCACTGAAGCTTTCTTT. This sequence encodes CASSLWTGGTEAFF.